Here is one TCR beta chain with its context. Germline CDR1 reads MDHEN; CDR2 reads SYDVKM. There are 13 residues in the CDR3. V lost 7 bases, J lost 4 bases, and 13 bases lay in between. The sample comes from a study of control samples from healthy donors and cancer patients. The assay was immunoSEQ multiplex PCR, and TCRdb's table has in-frame clones only and misses some. The repertoire holds 130,000 or so clones, with roughly 94% as singletons. The sequenced material came from PBMCs. The chain has TRBV28 and TRBJ1-2; possible D gene TRBD1, 5 bases. This TCR came from a man aged 60 to 69 with colorectal cancer. The CDR3 loop is CASNQGEGYGYTF. As DNA, the CDR3 is TGTGCCAGCAACCAGGGTGAGGGCTATGGCTACACCTTC.